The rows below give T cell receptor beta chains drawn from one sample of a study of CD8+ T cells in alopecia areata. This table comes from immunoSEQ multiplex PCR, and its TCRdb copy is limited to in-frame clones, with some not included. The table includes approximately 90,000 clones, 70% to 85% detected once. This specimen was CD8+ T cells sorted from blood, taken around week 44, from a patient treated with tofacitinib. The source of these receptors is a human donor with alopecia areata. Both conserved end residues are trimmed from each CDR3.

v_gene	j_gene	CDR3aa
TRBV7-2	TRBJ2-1	ASSLLRGSYNEQF
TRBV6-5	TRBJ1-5	ASSSDRAGNQPQH
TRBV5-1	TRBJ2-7	ASSLEGGSGYEQY
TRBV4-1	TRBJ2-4	ASSQDKQSLAKNIQY
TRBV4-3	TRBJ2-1	ASSQDRGLRHNEQF
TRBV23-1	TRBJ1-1	ASSQSRRRNTEAF
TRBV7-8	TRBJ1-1	ASSSGQALRSDTEAF
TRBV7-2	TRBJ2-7	ASSRDRDYEQY
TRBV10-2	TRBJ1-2	ASSDSLSNYGYT
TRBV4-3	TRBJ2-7	ASSQGTEVSYEQY
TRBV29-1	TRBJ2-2	SVLRNTGELF
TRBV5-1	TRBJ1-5	ASSYDRKINWEGNQPQH
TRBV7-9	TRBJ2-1	ASSPTGNNEQF
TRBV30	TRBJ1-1	AWSVMANTEAF
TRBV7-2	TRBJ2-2	ASSSPGGVNTGELF
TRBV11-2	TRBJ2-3	ASSHGPNTQY
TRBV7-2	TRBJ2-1	ASSLAPPGQAWEEQF
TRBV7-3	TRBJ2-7	ASSLGDGEQY
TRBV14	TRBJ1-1	ASSQRALRDTEAF
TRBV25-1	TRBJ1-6	ASSGTPNSPLH